This section outlines one TCR beta chain sequence together with its context. Its antigen remains unknown. CDR1 is MNHEY, CDR2 SVGAGI, per germline. This CDR3 is built from 15 residues. Between the trimmed V and J ends, which lost 6 bases and 9 bases, there was a span of 18 bases. Profiled with immunoSEQ multiplex PCR; TCRdb holds only in-frame clones, not every one. Of 95,000 to 130,000 clones detected, 85% to 95% appear once; the ten largest clones hold under 3.5%. This sample was taken from a study of T cell responses to AZD1222 COVID-19 vaccine. Study-wide background: Second doses that came at about 4 or about 12 weeks were put together. Study findings and constraints: Vaccine-associated CD4 TCRs spanned spike, dominant at 160-218 and 743-854. Epitopes outside B.1.351 and B.1.1.7 mutated regions reportedly drew nearly half of spike TCRs.

This chain joins TRBV6-5 and TRBJ1-6, with a weak D call TRBD1 (5 bases). The sequencing used peripheral blood, collected on day 0 of AZD1222 vaccination. This TCR was sampled from an adult in good health. Written as DNA, the CDR3 is TGTGCCAGCAGCCCGGGGCTATCGGTGGGTTCACCCCTCCACTTT. Translation gives CASSPGLSVGSPLHF.